This TCR beta chain was obtained from a study of human T cells and chemical hapten exposure. This clonotype showed up just a few times. Each CDR3 protein is one row after TCRdb ran MiXCR on the RACE reads. Found here are some 74,000 distinct CDR3 sequences, around 15% of them singletons; the top ten hold 4.6%. Time point meaning: pre-sensitization, week 0. Described treatment: therapeutic diphenylcyclopropenone sensitization with weekly scalp DPC. The material was whole blood, obtained in connection with sensitization to the hapten diphenylcyclopropenone (DPC). The receptor comes from a woman in her forties or fifties with alopecia areata. Some clones in this sample may be carry-over from other donors' samples.

The CDR3: CAVAGGDRATDTQYF. DNA for the CDR3: TGTGCCGTGGCGGGGGGTGATCGGGCCACAGATACGCAGTATTTT. The genes are TRBV7-9 and TRBJ2-3; 8 bases line up with TRBD2. V shed 11 bases and J 2 bases; nucleotides not matched to a gene: 12. The CDR3 totals 15 residues. CDR1 and CDR2 (germline): SEHNR, FQNEAQ (reference sequence).